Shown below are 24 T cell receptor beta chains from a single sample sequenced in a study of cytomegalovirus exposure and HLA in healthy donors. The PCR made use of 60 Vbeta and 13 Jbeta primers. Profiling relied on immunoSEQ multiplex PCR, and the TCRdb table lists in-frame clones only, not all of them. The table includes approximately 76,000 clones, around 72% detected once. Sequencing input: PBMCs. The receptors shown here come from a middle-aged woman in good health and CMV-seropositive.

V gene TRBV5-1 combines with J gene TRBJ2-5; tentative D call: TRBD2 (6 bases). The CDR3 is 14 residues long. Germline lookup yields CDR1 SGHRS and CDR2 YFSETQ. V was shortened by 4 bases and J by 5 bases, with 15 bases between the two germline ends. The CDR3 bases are TGCGCCAGCAGCATCGCGGGGTTGAAGGAGACCCAGTACTTC. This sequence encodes CASSIAGLKETQYF.

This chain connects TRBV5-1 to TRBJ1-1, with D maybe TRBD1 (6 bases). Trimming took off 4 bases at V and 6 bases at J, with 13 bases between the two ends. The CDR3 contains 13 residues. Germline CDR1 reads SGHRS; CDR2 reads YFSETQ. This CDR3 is CASSVLQGPEAFF. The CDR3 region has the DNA TGCGCCAGCAGCGTATTACAGGGCCCTGAAGCTTTCTTT.

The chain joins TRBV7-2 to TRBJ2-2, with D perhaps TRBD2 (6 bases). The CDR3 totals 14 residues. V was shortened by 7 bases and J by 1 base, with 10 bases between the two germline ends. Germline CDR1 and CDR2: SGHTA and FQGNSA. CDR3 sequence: CASIQAGNTGELFF. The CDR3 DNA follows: TGTGCCAGCATCCAAGCGGGGAACACCGGGGAGCTGTTTTTT.

The CDR3 DNA follows: TGCAGCGGTCAAAACACTGAAGCTTTCTTT. Residues: CSGQNTEAFF. This chain uses TRBV29-1 with TRBJ1-1; no definite D call. The CDR3 sequence is 10 residues long. V was trimmed by 7 bases and J by 2 bases, leaving 5 bases between them. Germline lookup yields CDR1 SQVTM and CDR2 ANQGSEA.

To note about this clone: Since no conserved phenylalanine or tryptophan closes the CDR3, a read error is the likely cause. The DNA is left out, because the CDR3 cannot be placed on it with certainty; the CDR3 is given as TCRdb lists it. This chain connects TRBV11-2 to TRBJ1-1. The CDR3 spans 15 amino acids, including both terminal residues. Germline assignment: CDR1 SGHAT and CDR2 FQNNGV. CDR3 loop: CASSGTGTGTTQALV.

The CDR3 is CATPEAANTEAFF. The DNA for the CDR3 is TGTGCCACTCCGGAGGCCGCAAACACTGAAGCTTTCTTT. The rearrangement uses TRBV6-1 and TRBJ1-1; D is ambiguous. The germline V gene has CDR1 MNHNS and CDR2 SASEGT. CDR3 length: 13 amino acids. V lost 10 bases and J lost 2, with 14 bases in between.

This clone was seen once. The DNA for the CDR3 is TGTGCCAGCAGTGATTGGAAGCGGGATGGGAACACCGGGGAGCTGTTTTTT. Encoded protein: CASSDWKRDGNTGELFF. The chain couples TRBV25-1 to TRBJ2-2; TRBD2 agrees at 7 bases. Germline V gives CDR1 MGHDK, CDR2 SYGVNS. The CDR3 has 17 amino acids. Losses at the gene ends were 3 bases for V and 1 base for J; bases not matched to a gene: 8.

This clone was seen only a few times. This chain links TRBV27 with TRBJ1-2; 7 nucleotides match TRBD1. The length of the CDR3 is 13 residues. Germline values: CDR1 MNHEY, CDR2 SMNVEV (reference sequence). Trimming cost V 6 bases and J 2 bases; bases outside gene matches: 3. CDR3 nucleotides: TGTGCCAGCAGGCCGACAGGGAACTATGGCTACACCTTC. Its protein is CASRPTGNYGYTF.

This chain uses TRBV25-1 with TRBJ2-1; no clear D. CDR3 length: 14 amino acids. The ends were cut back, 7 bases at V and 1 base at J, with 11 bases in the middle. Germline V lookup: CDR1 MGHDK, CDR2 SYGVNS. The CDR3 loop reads CASTAFGSYNEQFF. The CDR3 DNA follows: TGTGCCAGCACCGCCTTCGGGTCCTACAATGAGCAGTTCTTC.

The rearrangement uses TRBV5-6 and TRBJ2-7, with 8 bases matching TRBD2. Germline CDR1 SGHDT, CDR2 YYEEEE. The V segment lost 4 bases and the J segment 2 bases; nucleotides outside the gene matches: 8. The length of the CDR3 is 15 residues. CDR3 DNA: TGTGCCAGCAGCCCGGGAGGGGAGGGAGCCTACGAGCAGTACTTC. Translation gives CASSPGGEGAYEQYF.

CDR3 in DNA: TGTGCCAGCACCATCTCCTTTTCAGGGGGATCGCCAGATACGCAGTATTTT. Encoded protein: CASTISFSGGSPDTQYF. V is TRBV7-2 and J is TRBJ2-3; 7 bases line up with TRBD1. The germline CDR1 and CDR2 sequences are SGHTA and FQGNSA. V trimming: 7 bases; J trimming: 4 bases; junction bases outside the gene matches: 17. This CDR3 is built from 17 residues.

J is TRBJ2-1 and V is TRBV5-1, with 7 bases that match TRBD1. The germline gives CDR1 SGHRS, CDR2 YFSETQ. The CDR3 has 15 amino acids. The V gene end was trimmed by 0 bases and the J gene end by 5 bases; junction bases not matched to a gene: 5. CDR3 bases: TGCGCCAGCAGCTTGGATGTGACAGGGCACAATGAGCAGTTCTTC. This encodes CASSLDVTGHNEQFF.

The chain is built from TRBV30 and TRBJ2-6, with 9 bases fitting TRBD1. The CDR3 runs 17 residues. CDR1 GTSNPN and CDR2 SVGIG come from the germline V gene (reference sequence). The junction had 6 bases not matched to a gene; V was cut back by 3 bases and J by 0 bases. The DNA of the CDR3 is TGTGCCTGGAGCGTGGACAGGGGAAGCTCTGGGGCCAACGTCCTGACTTTC. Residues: CAWSVDRGSSGANVLTF.

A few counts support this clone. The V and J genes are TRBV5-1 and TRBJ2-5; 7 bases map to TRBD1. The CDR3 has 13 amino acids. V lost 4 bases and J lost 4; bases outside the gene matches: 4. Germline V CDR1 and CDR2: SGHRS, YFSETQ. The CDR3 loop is CASSPGQSETQYF. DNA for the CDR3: TGCGCCAGCAGCCCGGGACAGTCAGAGACCCAGTACTTC.

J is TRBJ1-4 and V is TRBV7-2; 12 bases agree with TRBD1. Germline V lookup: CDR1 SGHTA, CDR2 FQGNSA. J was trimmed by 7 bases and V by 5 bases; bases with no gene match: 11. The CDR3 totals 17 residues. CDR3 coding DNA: TGTGCCAGCAGCCCACGGGACAGGGGGCCGGGGTTTGAAAAACTGTTTTTT. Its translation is CASSPRDRGPGFEKLFF.

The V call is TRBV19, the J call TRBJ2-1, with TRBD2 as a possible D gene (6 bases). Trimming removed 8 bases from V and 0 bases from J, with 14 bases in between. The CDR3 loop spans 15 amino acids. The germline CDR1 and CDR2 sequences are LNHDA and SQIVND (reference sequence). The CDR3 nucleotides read TGTGCCAGTTTGCCAACTAGCAGCTCCTACAATGAGCAGTTCTTC. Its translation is CASLPTSSSYNEQFF.

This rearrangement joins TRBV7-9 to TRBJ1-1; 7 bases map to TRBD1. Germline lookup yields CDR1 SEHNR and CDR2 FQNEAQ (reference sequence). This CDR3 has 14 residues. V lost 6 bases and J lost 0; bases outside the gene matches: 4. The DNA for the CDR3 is TGTGCCAGCAGATCGGGACAGCTGAACACTGAAGCTTTCTTT. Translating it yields CASRSGQLNTEAFF.

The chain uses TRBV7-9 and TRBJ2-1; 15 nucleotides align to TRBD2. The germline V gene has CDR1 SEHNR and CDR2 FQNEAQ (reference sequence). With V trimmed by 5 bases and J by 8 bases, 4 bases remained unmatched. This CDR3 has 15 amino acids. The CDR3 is CASSPGTSGRHEQFF. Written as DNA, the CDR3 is TGTGCCAGCAGCCCAGGGACTAGCGGGAGGCATGAGCAGTTCTTC. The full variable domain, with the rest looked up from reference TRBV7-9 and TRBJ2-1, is DTGVSQNPRHKITKRGQNVTFRCDPISEHNRLYWYRQTLGQGPEFLTYFQNEAQLEKSRLLSDRFSAERPKGSFSTLEIQRTEQGDSAMYLCASSPGTSGRHEQFFGPGTRLTVL.

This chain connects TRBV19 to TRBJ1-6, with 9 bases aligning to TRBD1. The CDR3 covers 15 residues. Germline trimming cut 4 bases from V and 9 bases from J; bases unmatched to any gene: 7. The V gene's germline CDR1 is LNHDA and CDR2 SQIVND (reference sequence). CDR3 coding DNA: TGTGCCAGTAGTACCCCCGGGACAGGGACTTCACCCCTCCACTTT. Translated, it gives CASSTPGTGTSPLHF.

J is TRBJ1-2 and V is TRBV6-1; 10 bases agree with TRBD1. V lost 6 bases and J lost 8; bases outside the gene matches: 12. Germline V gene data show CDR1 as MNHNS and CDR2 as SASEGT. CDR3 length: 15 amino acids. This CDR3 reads CASRISGQGEKGYTF. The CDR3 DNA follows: TGTGCCAGCAGAATATCCGGACAGGGGGAGAAGGGCTACACCTTC.

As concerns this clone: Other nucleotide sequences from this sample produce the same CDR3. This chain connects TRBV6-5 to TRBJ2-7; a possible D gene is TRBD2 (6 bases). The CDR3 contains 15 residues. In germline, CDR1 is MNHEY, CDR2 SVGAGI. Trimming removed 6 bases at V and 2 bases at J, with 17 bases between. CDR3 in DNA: TGTGCCAGCAGCCCAGCGGGTACCAGCACCTACGAGCAGTACTTC. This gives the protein CASSPAGTSTYEQYF.

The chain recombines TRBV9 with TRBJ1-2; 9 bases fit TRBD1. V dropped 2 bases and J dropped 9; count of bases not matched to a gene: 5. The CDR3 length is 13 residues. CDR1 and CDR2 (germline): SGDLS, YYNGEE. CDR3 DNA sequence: TGTGCCAGCAGCGTCCGGGACAGGGAGAGCTACACCTTC. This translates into CASSVRDRESYTF.

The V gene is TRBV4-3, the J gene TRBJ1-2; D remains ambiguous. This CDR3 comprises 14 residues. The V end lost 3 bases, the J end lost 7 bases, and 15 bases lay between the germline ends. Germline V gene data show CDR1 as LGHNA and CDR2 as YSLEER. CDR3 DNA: TGCGCCAGCAGCCAGTCGGTTCAGCGCCCTGGCTACACCTTC. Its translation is CASSQSVQRPGYTF.

In DNA form, the CDR3 reads TGCAGCGTCTCGTCAGGGAACACTGAAGCTTTCTTT. This translates into CSVSSGNTEAFF. The gene calls are TRBV29-1 and TRBJ1-1; D uncertain. Trimming took 6 bases from V and 1 from J, leaving 9 bases between them. There are 12 residues in the CDR3. Germline-derived CDR1 and CDR2 are SQVTM and ANQGSEA.